This T cell receptor beta chain was captured by sequencing in a study of blood T cell repertoires in COVID-19. CDR3 length equals 12 residues. The germline gives CDR1 MNHNS, CDR2 SASEGT. V was trimmed by 2 bases and J by 12 bases, leaving 13 bases between them. Original methodology: It was from reference gene primer amplification that nucleated cell counts were estimated. Some clones are missing from TCRdb's copy, which holds only in-frame ones; the method was immunoSEQ multiplex PCR. From that table come the V and J calls and clone size; the DNA was used to work out D and trimming. This table has 150,000 to 200,000 clones, 80% to 95% appearing once.

V is TRBV6-1 and J is TRBJ1-1, with D possibly matching TRBD1 (6 bases). This receptor was taken from a woman aged 60-70 years with COVID-19, enrolled during active disease. Sequencing input: peripheral blood. CDR3 sequence: CASSEYPRGTFF. DNA of the CDR3: TGTGCCAGCAGTGAATACCCCAGGGGAACTTTCTTT.